The clone carrying this T cell receptor (beta chain) was seen more than once but under ten times. Template switching added a universal primer site, and cDNA bore unique molecular identifiers. TCRdb re-called the 5' RACE reads with MiXCR, one entry per CDR3 protein. The repertoire has about 720,000 distinct CDR3 sequences, roughly 18% of them found once; the top ten carry around 13%. The data were obtained in a study of identical twins. CDR1 and CDR2 (germline): SQVTM, ANQGSEA. This CDR3 has 11 amino acids. The V gene lost 7 bases and the J gene lost 5 bases, with 8 bases spanning the gap. These same records also appear under a second study, on T cells expressing NK-cell markers. From that paper: Repertoires of TCR beta were obtained from T cells sorted as CD3+CD56+NKG2C+, CD3+CD56+NKG2C- and CD3+CD56-NKG2C+. Sequencing covered eight donors, seven HCMV-seropositive and one seronegative.

The chain uses TRBV29-1 and TRBJ1-4; a weak D match, TRBD1 (6 bases). The clonotype was recovered from a woman under 30 in good health. The specimen sequenced was PBMCs. The CDR3 sequence is CSADRNEKLFF. Here the CDR3 DNA reads TGCAGCGCCGACAGGAATGAAAAACTGTTTTTT. Looking up the rest from reference TRBV29-1 and TRBJ1-4 gives the full variable domain: SAVISQKPSRDICQRGTSLTIQCQVDSQVTMMFWYRQQPGQSLTLIATANQGSEATYESGFVIDKFPISRPNLTFSTLTVSNMSPEDSSIYLCSADRNEKLFFGSGTQLSVL.